The rows below give T cell receptor beta chains drawn from one sample of a study of blood T cells in healthy people across ages. TCRdb reprocessed the 5' RACE reads via MiXCR and lists one record per CDR3 protein. Among 650,000 to 950,000 distinct CDR3 sequences listed, approximately 48% were seen once. The sequenced sample consisted of blood. These receptors came from a man between 60 and 70 years old in good health. CDR3s include the opening cysteine and the closing phenylalanine or tryptophan. A D gene is named only where the DNA matches it firmly. A clone size is listed for some rows: how often the clone was seen (once, few, many), or a class if it is expanded.

abundance	d_gene	v_gene	j_gene	CDR3nt	CDR3aa
-	TRBD1	TRBV7-2	TRBJ2-1	TGTGCCAGCAACCTAGGGGGCAGAGTCTTGTTCTTC	CASNLGGRVLFF
many	-	TRBV29-1	TRBJ2-5	TGCAGCGTTGAAGGAGGCGGGGGCCCCTTCCGTGACCAGTACTTC	CSVEGGGGPFRDQYF
-	-	TRBV4-1	TRBJ1-1	TGCGCCAGCAGCCAAGGTGGCAGGCGTATGAACACTGAAGCTTTCTTT	CASSQGGRRMNTEAFF
-	-	TRBV14	TRBJ1-1	TGTGCCAGCAGCCAAGGCATCCTGAACACTGAAGCTTTCTTT	CASSQGILNTEAFF
many	-	TRBV20-1	TRBJ2-7	TGCAGTGCTAGCCGACCAGGGTACGAGCAGTACTTC	CSASRPGYEQYF
-	-	TRBV6-6	TRBJ2-1	TGTGCCAGCAGTCACACTAACAATGAGCAGTTCTTC	CASSHTNNEQFF
-	-	TRBV4-2	TRBJ1-5	TGTGCCAGCAGCCCCTTCCTGAATCAGCCCCAGCATTTT	CASSPFLNQPQHF
-	-	TRBV21-1	TRBJ1-5	TGTGCCAGCAGCCAAGGCGTCAGTAAAACTAGGCAGCCCCAGCATTTT	CASSQGVSKTRQPQHF
few	TRBD1	TRBV11-1	TRBJ2-1	TGTGCCAGCAGCTTACGTGAGGGACAGGTGTTATACAATGAGCAGTTCTTC	CASSLREGQVLYNEQFF
few	-	TRBV12-3/TRBV12-4	TRBJ2-7	TGTGCCAGCAGTTTATCGGCAGATCCCTACGAGCAGTACTTC	CASSLSADPYEQYF
once	-	TRBV11-2	TRBJ1-1	TGTGCCAGCAGCTCAAAAATTAACACTGAAGCTTTCTTT	CASSSKINTEAFF
-	-	TRBV24-1	TRBJ2-3	TGTGCCACCGGGGGAGACCCGGGAAGGGATACGCAGTATTTT	CATGGDPGRDTQYF
-	TRBD1	TRBV4-1	TRBJ2-7	TGCGCCAGCAACCAAGGAAATTTGAGGGACAGAGACTACGAGCAGTACTTC	CASNQGNLRDRDYEQYF
-	-	TRBV5-1	TRBJ2-1	TGCGCCAGCAGCCACCCAGAGGGGACTGAGCAGTTCTTC	CASSHPEGTEQFF
-	-	TRBV7-2	TRBJ1-5	TGTGCCAGCAGCTTTGACACTGATCAGCCCCAGCATTTT	CASSFDTDQPQHF